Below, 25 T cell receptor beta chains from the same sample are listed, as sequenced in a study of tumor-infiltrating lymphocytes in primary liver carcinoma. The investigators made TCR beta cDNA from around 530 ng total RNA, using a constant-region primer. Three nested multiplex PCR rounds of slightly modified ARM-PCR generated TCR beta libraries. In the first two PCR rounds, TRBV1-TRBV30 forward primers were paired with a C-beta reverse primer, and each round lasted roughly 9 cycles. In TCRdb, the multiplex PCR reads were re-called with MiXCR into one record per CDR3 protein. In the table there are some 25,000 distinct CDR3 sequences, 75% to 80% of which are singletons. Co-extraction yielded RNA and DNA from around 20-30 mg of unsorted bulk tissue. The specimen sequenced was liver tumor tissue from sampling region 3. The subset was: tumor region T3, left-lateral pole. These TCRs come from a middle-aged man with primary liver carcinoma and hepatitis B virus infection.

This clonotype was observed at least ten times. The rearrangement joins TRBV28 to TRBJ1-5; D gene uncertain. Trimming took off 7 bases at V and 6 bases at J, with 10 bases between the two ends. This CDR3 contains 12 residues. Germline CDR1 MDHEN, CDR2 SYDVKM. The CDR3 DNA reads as TGTGCCAGCAAGGATGCGGGTCAGCCCCAGCATTTT. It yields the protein CASKDAGQPQHF.

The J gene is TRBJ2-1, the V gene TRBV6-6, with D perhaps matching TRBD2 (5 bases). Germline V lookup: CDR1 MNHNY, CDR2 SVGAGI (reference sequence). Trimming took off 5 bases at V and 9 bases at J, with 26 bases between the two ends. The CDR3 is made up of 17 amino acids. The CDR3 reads CASSERLRTFGVAEQFF. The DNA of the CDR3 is TGTGCCAGCAGTGAGAGACTGCGGACTTTTGGAGTTGCTGAGCAGTTCTTC.

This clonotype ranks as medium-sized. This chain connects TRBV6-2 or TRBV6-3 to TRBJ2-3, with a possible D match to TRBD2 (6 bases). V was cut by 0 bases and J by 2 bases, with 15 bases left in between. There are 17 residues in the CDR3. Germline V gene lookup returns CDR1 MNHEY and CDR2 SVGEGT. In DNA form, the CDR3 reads TGTGCCAGCAGTTACTCGCAATCGGGGGTTCCCACAGATACGCAGTATTTT. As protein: CASSYSQSGVPTDTQYF.

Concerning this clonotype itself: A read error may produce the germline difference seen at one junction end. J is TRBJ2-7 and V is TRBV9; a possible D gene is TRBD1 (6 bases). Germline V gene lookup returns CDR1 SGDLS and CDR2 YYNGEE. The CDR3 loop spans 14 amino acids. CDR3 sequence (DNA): TGTGCCAGCAGCGCCGGGACATGTGATTACGAGCAGTATTTC. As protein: CASSAGTCDYEQYF.

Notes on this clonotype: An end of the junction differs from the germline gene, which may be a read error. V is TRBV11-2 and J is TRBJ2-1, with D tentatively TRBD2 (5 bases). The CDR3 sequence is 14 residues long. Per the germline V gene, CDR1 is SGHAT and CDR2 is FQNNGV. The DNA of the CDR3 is TGCGCTAGCAGCTTATACCGGCTAGTTAGTGAGCACTTCTTC. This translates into CASSLYRLVSEHFF. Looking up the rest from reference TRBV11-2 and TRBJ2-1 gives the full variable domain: EAGVAQSPRYKIIEKRQSVAFWCNPISGHATLYWYQQILGQGPKLLIQFQNNGVVDDSQLPKDRFSAERLKGVDSTLKIQPAKLEDSAVYLCASSLYRLVSEHFFGPGTRLTVL.

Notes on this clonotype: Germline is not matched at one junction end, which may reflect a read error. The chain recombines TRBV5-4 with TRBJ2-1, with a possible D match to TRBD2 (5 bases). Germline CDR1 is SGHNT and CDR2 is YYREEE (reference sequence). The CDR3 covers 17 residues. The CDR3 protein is CASSLCEGSPIYNEQFF. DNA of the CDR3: TGTGCCAGCAGCTTGTGCGAGGGTTCGCCCATCTACAATGAACAGTTCTTC.

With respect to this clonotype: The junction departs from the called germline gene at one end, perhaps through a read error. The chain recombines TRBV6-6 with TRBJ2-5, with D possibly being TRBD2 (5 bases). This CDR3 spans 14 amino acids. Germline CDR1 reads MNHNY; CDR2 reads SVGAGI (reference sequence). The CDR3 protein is CASSPGGRQETEYF. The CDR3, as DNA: TGTGCCAGCAGTCCGGGCGGGCGGCAAGAGACCGAGTACTTC.

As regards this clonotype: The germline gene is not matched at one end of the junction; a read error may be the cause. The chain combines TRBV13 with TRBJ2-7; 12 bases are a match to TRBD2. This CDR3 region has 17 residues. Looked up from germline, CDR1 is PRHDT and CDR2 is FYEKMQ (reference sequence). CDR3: CTSSLGRGLAGSYEQYF. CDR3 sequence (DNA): TGTACCAGCAGCTTAGGCCGGGGACTAGCGGGCTCCTATGAGCAGTACTTC.

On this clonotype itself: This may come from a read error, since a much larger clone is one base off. Written as DNA, the CDR3 is TGTGCCATCAGTGATGACGGGGCCACCGAAGCTTTCTTT. Its protein is CAISDDGATEAFF. The chain is built from TRBV10-3 and TRBJ1-1; the D gene is possibly TRBD1 (5 bases). The ends were cut back, 3 bases at V and 8 bases at J, with 13 bases in the middle. Germline assignment: CDR1 ENHRY and CDR2 SYGVKD. This CDR3 region has 13 residues.

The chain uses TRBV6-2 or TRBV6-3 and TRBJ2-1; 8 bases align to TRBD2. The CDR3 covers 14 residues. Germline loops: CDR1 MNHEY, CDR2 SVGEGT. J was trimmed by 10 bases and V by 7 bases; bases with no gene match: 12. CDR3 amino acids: CASNTRTSSEEQFF. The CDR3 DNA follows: TGTGCCAGCAATACAAGGACTAGCAGTGAAGAGCAGTTCTTC.

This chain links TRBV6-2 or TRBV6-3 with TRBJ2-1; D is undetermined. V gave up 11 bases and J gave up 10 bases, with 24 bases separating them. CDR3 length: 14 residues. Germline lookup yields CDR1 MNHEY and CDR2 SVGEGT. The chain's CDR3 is CAGSYGPYSREQFF. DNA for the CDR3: TGTGCCGGAAGCTACGGGCCTTATAGCAGGGAGCAGTTCTTC.

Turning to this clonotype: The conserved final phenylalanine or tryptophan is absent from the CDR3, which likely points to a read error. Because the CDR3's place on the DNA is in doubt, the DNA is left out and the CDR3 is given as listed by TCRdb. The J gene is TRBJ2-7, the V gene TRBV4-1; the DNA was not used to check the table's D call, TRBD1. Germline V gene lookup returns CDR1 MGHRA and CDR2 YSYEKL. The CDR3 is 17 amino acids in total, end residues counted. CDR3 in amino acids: CASSPFPGSRSSYEQNY.

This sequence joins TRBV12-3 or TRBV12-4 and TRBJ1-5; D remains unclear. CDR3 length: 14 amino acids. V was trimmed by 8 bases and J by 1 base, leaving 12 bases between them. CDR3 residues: CASGRIGSNQPQHF. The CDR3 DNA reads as TGTGCCAGCGGTAGGATAGGGAGCAATCAGCCCCAGCATTTT.

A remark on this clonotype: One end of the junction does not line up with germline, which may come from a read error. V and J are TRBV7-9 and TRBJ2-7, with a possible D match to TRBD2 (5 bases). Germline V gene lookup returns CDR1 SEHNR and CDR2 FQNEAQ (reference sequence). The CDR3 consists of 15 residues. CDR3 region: CARSSETIGYYEQYF. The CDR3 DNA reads TGTGCCAGGAGCTCGGAGACTATCGGGTACTACGAGCAGTACTTC.

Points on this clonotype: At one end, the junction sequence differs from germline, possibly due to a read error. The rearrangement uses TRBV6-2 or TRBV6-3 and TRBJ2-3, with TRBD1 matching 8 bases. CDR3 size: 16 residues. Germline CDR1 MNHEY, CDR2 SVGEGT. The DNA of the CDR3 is TGTGTCAGCAGCTTCGTGGGACAGGAGGCAATGGATACGCAGTATTTT. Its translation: CVSSFVGQEAMDTQYF.

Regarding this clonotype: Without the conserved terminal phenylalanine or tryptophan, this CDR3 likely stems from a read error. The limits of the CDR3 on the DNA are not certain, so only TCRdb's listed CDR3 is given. The CDR3 sequence: CASGSGTGHTGELFL. V and J are TRBV6-2 or TRBV6-3 and TRBJ2-2; TRBD1 was called by the table and not checked on the DNA. The CDR3 is made up of 15 amino acids, end residues included. Per the germline V gene, CDR1 is MNHEY and CDR2 is SVGEGT.

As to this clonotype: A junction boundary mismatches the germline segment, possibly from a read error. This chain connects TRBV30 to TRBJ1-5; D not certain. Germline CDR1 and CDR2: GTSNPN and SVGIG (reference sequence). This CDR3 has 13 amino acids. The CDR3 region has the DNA TGTGCCTTGAGTGGCCATACAAATCAGCCTCAGCATTTT. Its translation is CALSGHTNQPQHF.

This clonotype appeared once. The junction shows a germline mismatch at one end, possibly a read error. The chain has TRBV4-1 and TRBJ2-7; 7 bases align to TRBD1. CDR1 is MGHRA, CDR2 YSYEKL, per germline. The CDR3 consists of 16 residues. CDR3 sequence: CASSQERTGATLEQYF. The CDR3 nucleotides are TGTGCCAGCAGCCAAGAGCGGACAGGTGCCACCCTCGAGCAGTACTTC.

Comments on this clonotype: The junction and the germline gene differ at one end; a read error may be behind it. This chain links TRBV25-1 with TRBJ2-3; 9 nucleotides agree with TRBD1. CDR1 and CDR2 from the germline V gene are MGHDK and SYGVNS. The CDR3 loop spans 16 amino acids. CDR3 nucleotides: TGTGCCAGCATTGAATTCTGGGACAGGGACACAGATACGCAGTATTTC. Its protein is CASIEFWDRDTDTQYF.

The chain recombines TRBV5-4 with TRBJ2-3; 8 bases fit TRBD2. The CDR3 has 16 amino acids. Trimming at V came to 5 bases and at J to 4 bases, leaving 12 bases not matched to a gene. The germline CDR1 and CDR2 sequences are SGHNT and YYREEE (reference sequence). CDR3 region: CASRGPPGGRPDTQYF. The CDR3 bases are TGTGCCAGCAGAGGTCCACCGGGAGGGCGCCCAGATACGCAGTATTTT.

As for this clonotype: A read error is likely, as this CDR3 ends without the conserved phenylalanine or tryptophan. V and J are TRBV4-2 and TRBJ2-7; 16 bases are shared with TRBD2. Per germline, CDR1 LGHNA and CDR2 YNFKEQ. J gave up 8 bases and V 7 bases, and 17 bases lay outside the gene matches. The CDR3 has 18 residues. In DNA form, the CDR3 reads TGTGCCAGCAATGGAAAACCGGGACTAGCGGGAGGGCCACACAAGCAGTACCTC. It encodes CASNGKPGLAGGPHKQYL.

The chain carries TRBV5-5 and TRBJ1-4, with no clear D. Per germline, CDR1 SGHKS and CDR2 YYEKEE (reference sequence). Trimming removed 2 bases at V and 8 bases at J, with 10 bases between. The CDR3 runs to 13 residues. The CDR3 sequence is CASSFAGNEKLFF. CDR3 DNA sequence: TGTGCCAGCAGCTTTGCGGGGAACGAAAAACTGTTTTTT.

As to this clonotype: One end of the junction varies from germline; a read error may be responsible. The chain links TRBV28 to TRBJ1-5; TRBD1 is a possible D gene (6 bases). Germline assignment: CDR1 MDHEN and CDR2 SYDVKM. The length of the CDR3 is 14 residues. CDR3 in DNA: TGTGCCAGCAGCGGACAGTATAGCGATCAGTCCCAGCATTTT. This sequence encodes CASSGQYSDQSQHF.

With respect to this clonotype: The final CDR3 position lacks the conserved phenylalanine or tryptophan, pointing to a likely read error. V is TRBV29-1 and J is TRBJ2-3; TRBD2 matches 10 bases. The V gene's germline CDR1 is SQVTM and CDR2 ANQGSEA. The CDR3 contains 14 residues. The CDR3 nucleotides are TGTAGCGGCCTAAGCGGGAGGGGAACAGATACGCAGTATTCT. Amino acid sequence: CSGLSGRGTDTQYS.

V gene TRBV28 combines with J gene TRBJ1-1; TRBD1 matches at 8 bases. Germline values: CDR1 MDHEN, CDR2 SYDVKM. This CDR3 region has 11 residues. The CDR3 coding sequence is TGTACAAGCAGTCAGGGGGCGAGAGCTTTCTTT. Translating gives CTSSQGARAFF.